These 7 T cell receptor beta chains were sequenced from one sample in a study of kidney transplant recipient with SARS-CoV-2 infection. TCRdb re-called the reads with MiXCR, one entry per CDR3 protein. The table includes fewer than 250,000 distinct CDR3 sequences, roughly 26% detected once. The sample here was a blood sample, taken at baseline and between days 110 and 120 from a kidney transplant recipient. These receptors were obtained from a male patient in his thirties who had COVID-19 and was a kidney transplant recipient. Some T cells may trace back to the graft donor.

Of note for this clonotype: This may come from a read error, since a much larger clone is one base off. This CDR3 is CTSSVLTSGTYNEQFF. CDR3 coding DNA: TGCACCAGCAGCGTCCTTACTAGCGGGACATACAATGAGCAGTTCTTC. This sequence joins TRBV5-1 and TRBJ2-1; 10 positions agree with TRBD2. Germline assignment: CDR1 SGHRS and CDR2 YFSETQ. CDR3 length: 16 amino acids.

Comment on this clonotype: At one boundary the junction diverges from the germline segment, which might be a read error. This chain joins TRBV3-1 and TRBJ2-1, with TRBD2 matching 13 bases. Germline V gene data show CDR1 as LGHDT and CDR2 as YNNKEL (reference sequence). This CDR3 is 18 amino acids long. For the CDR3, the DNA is TGTGTCAGCAGCCAAGTTACCGGGACTAGCGGGGCCTACAATGAGCAGTTCTTC. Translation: CVSSQVTGTSGAYNEQFF.

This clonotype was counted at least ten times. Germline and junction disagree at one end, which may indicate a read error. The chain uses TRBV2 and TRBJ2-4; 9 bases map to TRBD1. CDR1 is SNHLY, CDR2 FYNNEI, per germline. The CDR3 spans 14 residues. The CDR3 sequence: CASSEAQGAGPSVF. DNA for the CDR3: TGTGCCAGCAGTGAAGCACAGGGGGCTGGACCCTCAGTCTTC.

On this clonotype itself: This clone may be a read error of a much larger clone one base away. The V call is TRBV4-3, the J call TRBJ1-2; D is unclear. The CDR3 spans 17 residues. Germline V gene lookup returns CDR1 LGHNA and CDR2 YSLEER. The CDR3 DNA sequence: TGCGCCGGCAGCGATATCAGAGGACGTCGAAAGACCTATGGCTACACCTTC. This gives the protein CAGSDIRGRRKTYGYTF.

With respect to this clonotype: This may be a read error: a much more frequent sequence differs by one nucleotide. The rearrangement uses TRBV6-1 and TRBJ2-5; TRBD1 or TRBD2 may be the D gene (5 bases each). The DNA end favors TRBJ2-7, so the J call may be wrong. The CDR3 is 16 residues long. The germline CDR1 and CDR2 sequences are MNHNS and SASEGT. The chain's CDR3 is CTSSEMGVAGNYEQYF. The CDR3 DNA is TGTACCAGCAGTGAAATGGGGGTGGCAGGGAACTACGAGCAGTACTTC.

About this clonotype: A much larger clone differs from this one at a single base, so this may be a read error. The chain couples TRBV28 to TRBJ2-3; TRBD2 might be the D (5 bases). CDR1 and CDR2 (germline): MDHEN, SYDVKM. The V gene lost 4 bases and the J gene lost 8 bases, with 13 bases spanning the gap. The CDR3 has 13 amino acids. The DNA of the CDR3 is TGTGCCAGCAGTTGGAGGAGTGCAGGTACGCAGTATTTT. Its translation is CASSWRSAGTQYF.

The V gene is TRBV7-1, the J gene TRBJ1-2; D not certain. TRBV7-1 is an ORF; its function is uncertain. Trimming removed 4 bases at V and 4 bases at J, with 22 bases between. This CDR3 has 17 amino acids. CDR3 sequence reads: CASSCTRHEGRTYGYTF. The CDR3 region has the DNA TGTGCCAGCAGCTGTACACGTCACGAGGGAAGGACCTATGGCTACACCTTC.